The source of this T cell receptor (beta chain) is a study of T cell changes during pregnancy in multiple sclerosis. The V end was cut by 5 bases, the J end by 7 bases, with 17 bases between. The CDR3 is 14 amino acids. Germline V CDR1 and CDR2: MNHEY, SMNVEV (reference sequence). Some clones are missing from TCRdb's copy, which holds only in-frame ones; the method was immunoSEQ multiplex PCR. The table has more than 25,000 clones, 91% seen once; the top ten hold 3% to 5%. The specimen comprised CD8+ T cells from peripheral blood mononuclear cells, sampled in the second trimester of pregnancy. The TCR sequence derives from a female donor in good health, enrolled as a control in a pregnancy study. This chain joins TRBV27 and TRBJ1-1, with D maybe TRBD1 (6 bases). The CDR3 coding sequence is TGTGCCAGCAGTATCGCAGGGGAGACGATTGAAGCTTTCTTT. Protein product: CASSIAGETIEAFF.